The 24 T cell receptor beta chains presented below share a single source sample, sequenced in a study of persistence of HIV-infected CD4 T cells. The immunoSEQ assay was version 4, run in survey mode. Assay: immunoSEQ multiplex PCR; the TCRdb copy retains only in-frame clones and omits some. Of 45,000 or so clones in the sample, about 87% are singletons; the top ten hold 0.4% to 0.6%. Cells were stimulated nonspecifically with anti-CD3/anti-CD28 magnetic beads. CD4+ T cells upregulating both CD40 ligand and CD69 were sorted as responding cells. For these TCRs, the target antigens are not known. Here the sequenced sample was CD4+ T cells sorted from PBMCs after roughly 18-hour stimulation, taken from a patient who received antiretroviral therapy. The receptors were sampled from an adult woman with HIV who was CMV-seropositive.

In this sample, this clone turned up once. This chain links TRBV10-3 with TRBJ1-2; TRBD1 might be the D (5 bases). Germline-derived CDR1 and CDR2 are ENHRY and SYGVKD. Trimming pared 0 bases from V and 5 bases from J, leaving 10 bases between. This CDR3 has 14 residues. CDR3 residues: CAISESRAGYGYTF. The CDR3 bases are TGTGCCATCAGTGAGTCAAGGGCAGGGTATGGCTACACCTTC.

DNA of the CDR3: TGTGCCTGGAGGGGTCCCAGCGGGGGGACGAACACCGGGGAGCTGTTTTTT. Protein sequence: CAWRGPSGGTNTGELFF. The V gene is TRBV30, the J gene TRBJ2-2; TRBD2 matches at 9 bases. Losses at the gene ends were 3 bases for V and 0 bases for J; bases not matched to a gene: 8. CDR1 is GTSNPN, CDR2 SVGIG, per germline (reference sequence). This CDR3 spans 17 amino acids.

This clone has a single count. V usage is TRBV19 and J usage is TRBJ2-2; possibly TRBD2 for D (5 bases). Germline V lookup: CDR1 LNHDA, CDR2 SQIVND (reference sequence). The V and J ends lost 3 bases and 2 bases respectively, with 10 bases between them. The CDR3 length is 15 residues. Written as DNA, the CDR3 is TGTGCCAGTAGTATTACGGGAATTAACACCGGGGAGCTGTTTTTT. Residues: CASSITGINTGELFF.

The genes are TRBV9 and TRBJ1-2; D is undetermined. The V end was cut by 4 bases, the J end by 8 bases, with 18 bases between. Germline V lookup: CDR1 SGDLS, CDR2 YYNGEE. The CDR3 spans 14 residues. The CDR3 sequence is CASSFDIGSRGYTF. DNA of the CDR3: TGTGCCAGCAGCTTCGACATCGGATCTAGGGGCTACACCTTC.

This clone was observed once. The chain couples TRBV5-1 to TRBJ2-3, with 11 bases that match TRBD2. V dropped 3 bases and J dropped 4; count of bases not matched to a gene: 10. Germline values: CDR1 SGHRS, CDR2 YFSETQ. This CDR3 comprises 17 residues. This CDR3 reads CASSWGYSGGAPDTQYF. The CDR3 bases are TGCGCCAGCAGCTGGGGGTATAGCGGGGGGGCCCCAGATACGCAGTATTTT.

This clone was detected only a few times. The chain employs TRBV27 and TRBJ2-7, with TRBD1 matching 7 bases. This CDR3 spans 15 amino acids. Looked up from germline, CDR1 is MNHEY and CDR2 is SMNVEV (reference sequence). Losses at the gene ends were 3 bases for V and 5 bases for J; bases not matched to a gene: 10. CDR3 nucleotide sequence: TGTGCCAGCAGTTTGGGAACAGGGGCTATCGACGAGCAGTACTTC. Protein product: CASSLGTGAIDEQYF.

V gene TRBV12-5 combines with J gene TRBJ2-1; possible D gene TRBD1, 5 bases. CDR1 LGHNT and CDR2 FRNRAP come from the germline V gene. The CDR3 extends over 18 amino acids. V gave up 0 bases and J gave up 4 bases, with 19 bases separating them. CDR3 nucleotide sequence: TGTGCTAGTGGTTTGGTAAGGCAGGGTTCTAGTAAGTACAATGAGCAGTTCTTC. It specifies CASGLVRQGSSKYNEQFF.

This chain joins TRBV25-1 and TRBJ2-7; 11 bases align to TRBD1. J gave up 6 bases and V 1 base, and 5 bases lay outside the gene matches. Per germline, CDR1 MGHDK and CDR2 SYGVNS. The CDR3 is made up of 15 amino acids. Written as DNA, the CDR3 is TGTGCCAGCAGTGAATCCGGGACAGGGGGTCCCGAGCAGTACTTC. Amino acids: CASSESGTGGPEQYF.

The chain joins TRBV5-5 to TRBJ2-7; D remains unclear. V was cut by 0 bases and J by 0 bases, with 19 bases left in between. The CDR3 is 18 residues long. The V gene's germline CDR1 is SGHKS and CDR2 YYEKEE (reference sequence). DNA of the CDR3: TGTGCCAGCAGCTTGGCCGCATACACCCCGAGGTTCTCCTACGAGCAGTACGTC. Protein: CASSLAAYTPRFSYEQYV.

This clone is a singleton in its sample. The rearrangement uses TRBV3-1 (or the pseudogene TRBV3-2) and TRBJ2-7, with 10 positions matching TRBD1. Germline CDR1 reads LGHDT; CDR2 reads YNNKEL (reference sequence). There are 14 residues in the CDR3. V lost 4 bases to trimming and J lost 4 bases; unmatched junction nucleotides: 4. The CDR3 loop is CASSRRQGAYEQYF. In DNA form, the CDR3 reads TGTGCCAGCAGCCGGCGACAGGGGGCTTACGAGCAGTACTTC.

This clone showed up just once. The chain joins TRBV30 to TRBJ1-1; 7 bases align to TRBD1. V lost 3 bases to trimming and J lost 4 bases; unmatched junction nucleotides: 5. In germline, CDR1 is GTSNPN, CDR2 SVGIG (reference sequence). CDR3 length equals 13 residues. The CDR3 protein is CAWRAGTVTEAFF. DNA of the CDR3: TGTGCCTGGAGGGCCGGGACAGTCACTGAAGCTTTCTTT. Full variable domain (outside the CDR3, taken from reference TRBV30 and TRBJ1-1): SQTIHQWPATLVQPVGSPLSLECTVEGTSNPNLYWYRQAAGRGLQLLFYSVGIGQISSEVPQNLSASRPQDRQFILSSKKLLLSDSGFYLCAWRAGTVTEAFFGQGTRLTVV.

The chain combines TRBV9 with TRBJ1-1; TRBD1 agrees at 7 bases. The CDR3 contains 16 residues. V shed 0 bases and J 4 bases; nucleotides not matched to a gene: 9. Germline CDR1 reads SGDLS; CDR2 reads YYNGEE. The CDR3 DNA sequence: TGTGCCAGCAGCGTAGGGGCAGGGGGTGCGGGCACTGAAGCTTTCTTT. Its protein is CASSVGAGGAGTEAFF.

This rearrangement joins TRBV9 to TRBJ1-2, with 8 bases matching TRBD1. V was pared by 4 bases and J by 7 bases, with 6 bases of the junction left unmatched. The CDR3 spans 13 residues. Germline-derived CDR1 and CDR2 are SGDLS and YYNGEE. The DNA for the CDR3 is TGTGCCAGCAGCATCCCCGGACAGGGTGGCTACACCTTC. It is translated as CASSIPGQGGYTF. The complete variable domain, with remaining parts taken from reference TRBV9 and TRBJ1-2, reads DSGVTQTPKHLITATGQRVTLRCSPRSGDLSVYWYQQSLDQGLQFLIQYYNGEERAKGNILERFSAQQFPDLHSELNLSSLELGDSALYFCASSIPGQGGYTFGSGTRLTVV.

This chain joins TRBV20-1 and TRBJ2-7, with D possibly matching TRBD1 (5 bases). CDR1 and CDR2 (germline): DFQATT, SNEGSKA (reference sequence). V dropped 2 bases and J dropped 6 bases, with 8 bases sitting between them. CDR3 length: 11 amino acids. The DNA for the CDR3 is TGCAGTGCTAGAACACAGGTCGAGCAGTACGTC. This encodes CSARTQVEQYV.

The CDR3 DNA reads as TGTGCCACCAGTGGAGGTGGCGGGGGGATGAGCTCCTACAATGAGCAGTTCTTC. This translates into CATSGGGGGMSSYNEQFF. V gene TRBV24-1 combines with J gene TRBJ2-1; 8 nucleotides line up with TRBD2. The CDR3 covers 18 residues. The V gene end was trimmed by 5 bases and the J gene end by 0 bases; junction bases not matched to a gene: 11. CDR1 is KGHDR and CDR2 is SFDVKD in the germline V gene.

The rearrangement links TRBV5-1 to TRBJ1-1; no clear D. From germline, CDR1 is SGHRS and CDR2 YFSETQ. The CDR3 runs 14 residues. Trimming stripped 4 bases from V and 4 bases from J, with 14 bases between. CDR3 sequence: CASSVMQISTEAFF. The CDR3 coding sequence is TGCGCCAGCAGCGTGATGCAGATTAGCACTGAAGCTTTCTTT. Filled out from reference TRBV5-1 and TRBJ1-1, the complete variable domain reads KAGVTQTPRYLIKTRGQQVTLSCSPISGHRSVSWYQQTPGQGLQFLFEYFSETQRNKGNFPGRFSGRQFSNSRSEMNVSTLELGDSALYLCASSVMQISTEAFFGQGTRLTVV.

The chain uses TRBV5-1 and TRBJ2-5, with TRBD1 matching over 10 bases. Germline V gene lookup returns CDR1 SGHRS and CDR2 YFSETQ. The J segment lost 6 bases and the V segment lost 4 bases, leaving 9 bases of the junction unmatched. This CDR3 has 15 residues. DNA for the CDR3: TGCGCCAGCAGCCCGGGGACAGGGGATAGGAAGACCCAGTACTTC. This codes for CASSPGTGDRKTQYF.

This clone showed up just a few times. The chain couples TRBV6-5 to TRBJ1-1, with D unresolved. Trimming stripped 2 bases from V and 11 bases from J, with 9 bases between. Germline lookup yields CDR1 MNHEY and CDR2 SVGAGI. The CDR3 spans 11 residues. The CDR3 DNA reads TGTGCCAGCAGTTACGGCGGCGGGGCTTTCTTT. This sequence encodes CASSYGGGAFF.

This clone is judged medium-sized. The rearrangement uses TRBV30 and TRBJ1-3; the match to TRBD1 covers 11 bases. This CDR3 contains 15 residues. Unmatched junction bases numbered 4, after V lost 1 base and J lost 5 bases. In germline, CDR1 is GTSNPN, CDR2 SVGIG (reference sequence). The CDR3 nucleotides are TGTGCCTGGAGTGCCCGGACAGGGGGCCGAAACACCATATATTTT. Protein sequence: CAWSARTGGRNTIYF.

The V and J genes are TRBV3-1 (or the pseudogene TRBV3-2) and TRBJ1-1, with TRBD1 matching 7 bases. The CDR3 contains 16 residues. The J segment lost 6 bases and the V segment lost 1 base, leaving 11 bases of the junction unmatched. The germline V gene encodes CDR1 LGHDT and CDR2 YNNKEL (reference sequence). As DNA, the CDR3 is TGTGCCAGCAGCCAAGGGGACTCAGGGGGTCGCTCTGAAGCTTTCTTT. It is translated as CASSQGDSGGRSEAFF.

CDR3 amino acids: CSVGPRGEAFF. In DNA form, the CDR3 reads TGCAGCGTTGGACCTCGGGGGGAAGCTTTCTTT. This chain joins TRBV29-1 and TRBJ1-1; D perhaps matches TRBD1 (5 bases). With 4 bases removed from V and 8 bases from J, the gap between germline ends came to 11 bases. In germline, CDR1 is SQVTM, CDR2 ANQGSEA. The CDR3 runs 11 residues. Full variable domain (rest looked up from reference TRBV29-1 and TRBJ1-1): SAVISQKPSRDICQRGTSLTIQCQVDSQVTMMFWYRQQPGQSLTLIATANQGSEATYESGFVIDKFPISRPNLTFSTLTVSNMSPEDSSIYLCSVGPRGEAFFGQGTRLTVV.

This chain joins TRBV5-5 and TRBJ2-7; D may be TRBD2 (6 bases). Per the germline V gene, CDR1 is SGHKS and CDR2 is YYEKEE (reference sequence). The CDR3 loop spans 15 amino acids. Trimming removed 0 bases from V and 4 bases from J, with 14 bases in between. The CDR3, as DNA: TGTGCCAGCAGCTTGGGTGTTGGCGGGATTTACGAGCAGTACTTC. Its translation is CASSLGVGGIYEQYF.

V is TRBV2 and J is TRBJ1-4; D perhaps matches TRBD1 (5 bases). The CDR3 is made up of 13 amino acids. V was pared by 7 bases and J by 3 bases, with 9 bases between. Looked up from germline, CDR1 is SNHLY and CDR2 is FYNNEI. The CDR3 region is CASNGGPNEKLFF. CDR3 DNA sequence: TGTGCCAGCAATGGGGGACCTAATGAAAAACTGTTTTTT.

This clone was recorded only once. This chain uses TRBV25-1 with TRBJ1-1; 8 bases fit TRBD1. Germline CDR1 MGHDK, CDR2 SYGVNS. CDR3 length: 13 amino acids. With V trimmed by 6 bases and J by 11 bases, 11 bases remained unmatched. CDR3 nucleotides: TGTGCCAGCAGAAAATCAGGGGGCTCCGCGGCTTTCTTT. It is translated as CASRKSGGSAAFF.